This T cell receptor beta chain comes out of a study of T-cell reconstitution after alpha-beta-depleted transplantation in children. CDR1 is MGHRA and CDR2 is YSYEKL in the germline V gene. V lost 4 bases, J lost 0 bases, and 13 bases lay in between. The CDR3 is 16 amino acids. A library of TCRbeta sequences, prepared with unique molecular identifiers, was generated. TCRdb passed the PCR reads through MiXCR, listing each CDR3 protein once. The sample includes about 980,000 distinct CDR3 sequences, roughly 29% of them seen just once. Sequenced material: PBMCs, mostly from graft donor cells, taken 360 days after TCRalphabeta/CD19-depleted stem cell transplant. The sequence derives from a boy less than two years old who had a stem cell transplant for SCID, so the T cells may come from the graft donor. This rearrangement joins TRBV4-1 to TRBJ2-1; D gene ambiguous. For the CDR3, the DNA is TGCGCCAGCAGCCGCTACTCCAGCAGCTCCTACAATGAGCAGTTCTTC. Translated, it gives CASSRYSSSSYNEQFF.